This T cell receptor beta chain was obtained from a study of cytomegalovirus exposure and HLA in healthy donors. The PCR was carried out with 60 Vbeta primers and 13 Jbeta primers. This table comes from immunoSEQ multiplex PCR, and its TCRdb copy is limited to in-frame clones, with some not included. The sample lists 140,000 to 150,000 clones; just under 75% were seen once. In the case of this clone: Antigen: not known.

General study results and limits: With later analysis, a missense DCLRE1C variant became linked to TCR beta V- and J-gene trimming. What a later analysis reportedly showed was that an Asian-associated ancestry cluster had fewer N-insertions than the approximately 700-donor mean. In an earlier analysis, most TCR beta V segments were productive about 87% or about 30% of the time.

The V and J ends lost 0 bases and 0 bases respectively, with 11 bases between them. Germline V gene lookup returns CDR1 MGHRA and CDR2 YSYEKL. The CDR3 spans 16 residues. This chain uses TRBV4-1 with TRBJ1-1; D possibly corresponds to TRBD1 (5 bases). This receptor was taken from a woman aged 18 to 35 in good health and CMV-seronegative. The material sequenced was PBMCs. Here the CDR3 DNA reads TGCGCCAGCAGCCAAGATGATCAGGACATGAACACTGAAGCTTTCTTT. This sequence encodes CASSQDDQDMNTEAFF.